The present TCR beta chain was sequenced within a study of cytomegalovirus exposure and HLA in healthy donors. Study-wide points: Prior analysis indicated that the majority of TCR beta V segments exhibited productivity approximately 87% or approximately 30% of the time. Versus the approximately 700-donor mean, an Asian-associated ancestry cluster reportedly showed fewer N-insertions in a later analysis. Later analysis placed DRB1 highest and HLA-C lowest in TCR association rates, which differed by HLA locus.

This clone was detected only once. Its antigen is as yet unknown. The germline V gene has CDR1 LNHDA and CDR2 SQIVND (reference sequence). The CDR3 runs to 14 residues. V lost 7 bases to trimming and J lost 0 bases, with 10 bases between them. Vbeta (60) and Jbeta (13) primers were used in the PCR. Profiled with immunoSEQ multiplex PCR; TCRdb holds only in-frame clones, not every one. The repertoire holds approximately 210,000 clones, with around 80% as singletons. This chain links TRBV19 with TRBJ1-3, with D unresolved. Material: PBMCs. The sequence was obtained from a woman aged 40 to 50 in good health and CMV-seronegative. In nucleotides, the CDR3 is TGTGCCAGTAAAAACACGATCTCTGGAAACACCATATATTTT. Translating it yields CASKNTISGNTIYF.